The entry below describes one T cell receptor (beta chain). This entry comes from a study of blood T cell repertoires in COVID-19. The CDR3 is 13 amino acids. The germline V gene encodes CDR1 ENHRY and CDR2 SYGVKD. V was shortened by 6 bases and J by 8 bases, with 13 bases between the two germline ends. Original analysis: Estimates of nucleated cell counts were drawn from the amplification of reference gene primers. TCRdb's copy holds only in-frame clones and misses some; the assay was immunoSEQ multiplex PCR. That table gives V, J and clone size, and the DNA gave D and trimming. The data hold about 220,000 clones, with under 90% observed a single time. Across about 22 US areas, participants ranged in age from 18 to 89 years. In assigning cohorts, the study relied on participant-reported clinical history. Someone with COVID-19 had been met by exposed participants within 2 weeks before study entry.

The rearrangement joins TRBV10-3 to TRBJ1-4; perhaps TRBD1 as D (6 bases). The sample consisted of PBMCs or T cells enriched from blood (not recorded which). The origin of this receptor is a woman in her 50s who had been exposed to COVID-19. CDR3 DNA: TGTGCCATCAGAGGGGCGAGGGGGGAAAAACTGTTTTTT. Its protein is CAIRGARGEKLFF.